This T cell receptor beta chain was obtained from a study of blood T cells in healthy people across ages. Using a J-beta primer mix together with a sample-barcoded 5' primer, a second PCR was run for roughly 6 to 12 cycles. Every cDNA molecule carried a tag from a template-switch adaptor bearing 12 random nucleotides. TCRdb reprocessed the 5' RACE reads via MiXCR and lists one record per CDR3 protein. This table has fewer than 1,000,000 distinct CDR3 sequences, under 55% appearing once. Donor samples were obtained from healthy Caucasian individuals from Russia, aged about 6 to 95. At least 5 micrograms of total RNA were extracted per sample. Germline V CDR1 and CDR2: PRHDT, FYEKMQ (reference sequence). The CDR3 is 17 residues long. Trimming cost V 7 bases and J 3 bases, with 22 bases left between them. This clonotype was counted a few times.

The V gene is TRBV13, the J gene TRBJ2-1; weak D call: TRBD2 (7 bases). Input material: blood. The origin of this receptor is a man aged 55 to 70 in good health. The CDR3 nucleotides are TGTGCCAGCAACCCTTCAGCTAGAGGGGGGGGCTACAATGAGCAGTTCTTC. This sequence encodes CASNPSARGGGYNEQFF.